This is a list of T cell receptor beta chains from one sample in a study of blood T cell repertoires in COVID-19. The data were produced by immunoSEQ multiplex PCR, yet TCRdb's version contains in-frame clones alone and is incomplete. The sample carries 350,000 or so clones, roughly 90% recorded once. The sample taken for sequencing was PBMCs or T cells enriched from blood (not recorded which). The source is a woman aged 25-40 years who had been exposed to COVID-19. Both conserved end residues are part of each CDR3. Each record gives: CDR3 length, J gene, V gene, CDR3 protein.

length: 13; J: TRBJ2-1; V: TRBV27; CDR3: CASSGLGYNEQFF
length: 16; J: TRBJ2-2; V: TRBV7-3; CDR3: CASSSGTALNTGELFF
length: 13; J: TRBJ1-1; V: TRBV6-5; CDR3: CASSLTGRFEAFF
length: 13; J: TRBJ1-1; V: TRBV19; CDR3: CASSIGRDTEAFF
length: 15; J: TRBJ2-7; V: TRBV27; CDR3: CASSLGGQSSYEQYF
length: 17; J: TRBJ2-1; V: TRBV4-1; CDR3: CASSQDGTSGIYNEQFF
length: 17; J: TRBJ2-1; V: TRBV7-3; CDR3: CASSLGAGLSPYNEQFF
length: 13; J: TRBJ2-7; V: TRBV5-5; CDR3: CASSLQGVGEQYF
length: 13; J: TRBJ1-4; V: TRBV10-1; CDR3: CASSAGTLEKLFF
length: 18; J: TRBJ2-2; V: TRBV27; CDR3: CASSLSAPFRGRTGELFF
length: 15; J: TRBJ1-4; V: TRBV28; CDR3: CASSFTAGGNEKLFF
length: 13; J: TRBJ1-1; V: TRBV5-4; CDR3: CASSPDRVTEAFF
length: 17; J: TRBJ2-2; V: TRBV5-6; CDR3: CASSIPGQRFHTGELFF
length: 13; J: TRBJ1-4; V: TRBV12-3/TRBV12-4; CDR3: CASRRGFNEKLFF
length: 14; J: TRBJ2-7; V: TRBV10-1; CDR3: CASSESSGIYEQYF
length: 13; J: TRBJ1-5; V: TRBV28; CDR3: CASSPPGNQPQHF
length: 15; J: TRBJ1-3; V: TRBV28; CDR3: CASSPGTYSGNTIYF
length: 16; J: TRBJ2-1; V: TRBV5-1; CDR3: CASSLGVVGLDSEQFF
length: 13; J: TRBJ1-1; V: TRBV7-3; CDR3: CASSIQGNTEAFF
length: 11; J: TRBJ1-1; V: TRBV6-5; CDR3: CASSYGGLAFF
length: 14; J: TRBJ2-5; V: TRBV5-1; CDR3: CASSLGDFEETQYF
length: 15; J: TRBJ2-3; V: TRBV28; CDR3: CASSLSQGAGDTQYF
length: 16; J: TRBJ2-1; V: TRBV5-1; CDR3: CASSYPLGQIYNEQFF
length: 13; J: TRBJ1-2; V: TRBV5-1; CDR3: CASSQSTGDGYTF
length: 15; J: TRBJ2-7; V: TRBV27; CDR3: CASSLFAGEPYEQYF
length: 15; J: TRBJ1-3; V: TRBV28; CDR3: CASRDATWGENTIYF
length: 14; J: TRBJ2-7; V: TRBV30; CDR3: CAWSQGTGEYEQYF
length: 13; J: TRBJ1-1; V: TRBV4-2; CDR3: CASSGRANTEAFF
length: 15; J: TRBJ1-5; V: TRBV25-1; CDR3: CASSEFGGEGQPQHF
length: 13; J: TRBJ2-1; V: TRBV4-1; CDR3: CASSQDLGAGQFF
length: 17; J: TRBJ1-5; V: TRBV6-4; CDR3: CARVRDRGRGSNQPQHF
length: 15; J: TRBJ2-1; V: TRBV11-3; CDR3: CASSLVSGRGDEQFF
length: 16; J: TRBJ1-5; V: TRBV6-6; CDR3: CASKGAGTVGNQPQHF
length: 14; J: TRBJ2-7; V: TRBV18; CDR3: CASSPVTSSYEQYF
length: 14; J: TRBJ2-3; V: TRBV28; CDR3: CASSPWTSTDTQYF
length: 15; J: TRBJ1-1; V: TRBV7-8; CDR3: CASSTPTGGDTEAFF
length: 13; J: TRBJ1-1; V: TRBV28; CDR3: CASRLQGATEAFF
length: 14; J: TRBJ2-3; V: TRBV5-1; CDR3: CASSVTGPTDTQYF
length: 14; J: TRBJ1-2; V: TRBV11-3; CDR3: CASSLVGGSYGYTF
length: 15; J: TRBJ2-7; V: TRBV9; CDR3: CASSVGRAGSYEQYF
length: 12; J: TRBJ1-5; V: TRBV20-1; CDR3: CSASETGAPQHF
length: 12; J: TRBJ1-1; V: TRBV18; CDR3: CASSLGMAGAFF
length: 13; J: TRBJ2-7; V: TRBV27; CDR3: CASSSDRLYEQYF
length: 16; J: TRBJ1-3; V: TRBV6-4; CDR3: CASSFGQGRPPNTIYF
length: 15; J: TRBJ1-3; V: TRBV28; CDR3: CASSLSQISGNTIYF
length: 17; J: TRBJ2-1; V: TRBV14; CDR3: CASSRLAGGPFRNEQFF